The clone carrying this T cell receptor (beta chain) was seen more than once but under ten times. These data belong to a study of blood T cells in healthy people across ages. The V end was cut by 4 bases, the J end by 6 bases, with 12 bases between. This CDR3 is built from 13 residues. Looked up from germline, CDR1 is MNHNS and CDR2 is SASEGT. A second about 7 to 12 cycle PCR used barcoded and J-beta primers. TCRdb called the 5' RACE reads again in MiXCR, with one record for every CDR3 protein. The table has about 800,000 distinct CDR3 sequences, roughly 25% seen once; the top ten hold 3.7%. A further study also used this sample, focusing on T cells of mothers and their children.

The chain is built from TRBV6-1 and TRBJ1-2, with D possibly TRBD1 on 6 matching bases. The sequence was obtained from a boy aged 5-17 years in good health. The specimen sequenced was blood. The CDR3 region is CASSASRGDGYTF. The CDR3 coding sequence is TGTGCCAGCAGTGCTTCGAGGGGGGATGGCTACACCTTC.